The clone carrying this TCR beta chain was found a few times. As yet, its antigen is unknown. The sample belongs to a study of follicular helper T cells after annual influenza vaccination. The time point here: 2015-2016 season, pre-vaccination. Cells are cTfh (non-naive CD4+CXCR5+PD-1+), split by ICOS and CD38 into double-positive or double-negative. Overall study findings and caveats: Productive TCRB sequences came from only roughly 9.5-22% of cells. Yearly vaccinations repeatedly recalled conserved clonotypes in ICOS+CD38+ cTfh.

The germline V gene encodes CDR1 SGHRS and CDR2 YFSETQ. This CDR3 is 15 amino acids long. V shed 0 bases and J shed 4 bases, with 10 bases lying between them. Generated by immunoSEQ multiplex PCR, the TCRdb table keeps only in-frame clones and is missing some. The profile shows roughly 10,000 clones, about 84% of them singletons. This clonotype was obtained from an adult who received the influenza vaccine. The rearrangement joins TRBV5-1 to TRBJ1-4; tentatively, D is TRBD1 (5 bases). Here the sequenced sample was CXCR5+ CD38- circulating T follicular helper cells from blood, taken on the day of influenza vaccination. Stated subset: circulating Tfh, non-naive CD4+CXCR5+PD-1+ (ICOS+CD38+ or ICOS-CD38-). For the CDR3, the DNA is TGCGCCAGCAGCTTGGAGGGCCAGGGTAATGAAAAACTGTTTTTT. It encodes CASSLEGQGNEKLFF.